Below, 24 T cell receptor beta chains from the same sample are listed, as sequenced in a study of T cells after yellow fever vaccination. TCRdb re-called the 5' RACE reads with MiXCR, one entry per CDR3 protein. The sample records 350,000 or so distinct CDR3 sequences, roughly 8.3% being singletons. Material: PBMCs, obtained more than 40 days after the first yellow fever vaccination. The origin of the receptors is a man aged 18 to 30 who received the YFV17D yellow fever vaccine.

In this sample, this clonotype turned up many times. V is TRBV5-1 and J is TRBJ2-5; the D gene is possibly TRBD1 (7 bases). Germline CDR1 is SGHRS and CDR2 is YFSETQ. This CDR3 is 14 amino acids long. The V and J ends lost 4 bases and 3 bases respectively, with 13 bases between them. The CDR3 DNA follows: TGCGCCAGCAGCGGGGGCGGGACAGAAGAGACCCAGTACTTC. This sequence encodes CASSGGGTEETQYF.

CDR3 amino acids: CAISEPNQPQHF. The DNA for the CDR3 is TGTGCCATCAGTGAGCCGAATCAGCCCCAGCATTTT. V gene TRBV10-3 combines with J gene TRBJ1-5; D gene ambiguous. Looked up from germline, CDR1 is ENHRY and CDR2 is SYGVKD. The CDR3 totals 12 residues. Trimming pared 2 bases from V and 4 bases from J, leaving 3 bases between.

The chain combines TRBV3-1 with TRBJ1-6; D perhaps matches TRBD1 (6 bases). Trimming cost V 8 bases and J 4 bases, with 15 bases left between them. Germline assignment: CDR1 LGHDT and CDR2 YNNKEL (reference sequence). The CDR3 consists of 15 residues. CDR3 nucleotides: TGTGCCAGCGGCACCGGGGACATTTATAATTCACCCCTCCACTTT. It codes for CASGTGDIYNSPLHF.

In this sample, this clonotype turned up a few times. V and J are TRBV18 and TRBJ2-5; either TRBD1 or TRBD2 may supply D (5 bases each). This CDR3 is built from 14 residues. Germline V CDR1 and CDR2: KGHSH, LQKENI. V gave up 7 bases and J gave up 1 base, with 13 bases separating them. DNA for the CDR3: TGTGCCAGCTTGGACATGAGGGGCCAAGAGACCCAGTACTTC. Amino acids: CASLDMRGQETQYF.

This clonotype has more than one count but fewer than ten. The gene calls are TRBV5-1 and TRBJ2-6, with TRBD1 matching 12 bases. The CDR3 sequence is 19 residues long. In germline, CDR1 is SGHRS, CDR2 YFSETQ. With V trimmed by 3 bases and J by 4 bases, 11 bases remained unmatched. The DNA of the CDR3 is TGCGCCAGCAGCTCGGTGGGGACAGGGGGCGCCTACGGGGCCAACGTCCTGACTTTC. Translating gives CASSSVGTGGAYGANVLTF.

The chain links TRBV7-8 to TRBJ2-5, with D tentatively TRBD1 or TRBD2 (5 bases each). V lost 2 bases and J lost 5, with 18 bases in between. The CDR3 runs 16 residues. Germline CDR1 is SGHVS and CDR2 is FQNEAQ. CDR3 bases: TGTGCCAGCAGCTTAAATGTTCGGCTAGCAGGGGAGACCCAGTACTTC. Residues: CASSLNVRLAGETQYF.

This clonotype was detected ten times or more. V is TRBV6-1 and J is TRBJ1-1; D gene uncertain. The V end was cut by 5 bases, the J end by 11 bases, with 18 bases between. CDR1 and CDR2 from the germline V gene are MNHNS and SASEGT. The CDR3 loop spans 13 amino acids. CDR3 loop: CASSPGPWGIAFF. CDR3 nucleotides: TGTGCCAGCAGTCCTGGGCCGTGGGGTATTGCTTTCTTT.

This clonotype was seen a handful of times. This chain links TRBV24-1 with TRBJ2-6; 7 bases fit TRBD1. Germline CDR1 reads KGHDR; CDR2 reads SFDVKD. The trim removed 3 bases at V and 4 bases at J, leaving 11 bases unmatched. The CDR3 runs to 18 residues. CDR3 bases: TGTGCCACCAGTGATCGCAAAGGGGGCGCGACCGGGGCCAACGTCCTGACTTTC. It yields the protein CATSDRKGGATGANVLTF.

The chain recombines TRBV10-3 with TRBJ1-5, with 8 bases matching TRBD1. The CDR3 sequence is 14 residues long. J gave up 5 bases and V 4 bases, and 4 bases lay outside the gene matches. Germline V CDR1 and CDR2: ENHRY, SYGVKD. CDR3 sequence: CAISGGQGDQPQHF. For the CDR3, the DNA is TGTGCCATCAGTGGTGGACAGGGAGATCAGCCCCAGCATTTT.

This chain connects TRBV6-5 to TRBJ2-1, with D perhaps given as TRBD1 or TRBD2 (5 bases each). Germline CDR1 and CDR2: MNHEY and SVGAGI. Trimming left V 6 bases short and J 8 bases short, with 8 bases between. The length of the CDR3 is 11 residues. CDR3 residues: CASRLGHEQFF. The CDR3 DNA follows: TGTGCCAGCAGGCTGGGACATGAGCAGTTCTTC.

This clonotype was seen only a few times. This chain joins TRBV28 and TRBJ2-7; D not resolved. Germline V gene lookup returns CDR1 MDHEN and CDR2 SYDVKM. The germline V and J ends were trimmed by 7 bases and 3 bases, with 10 bases remaining between them. The CDR3 runs 12 residues. DNA for the CDR3: TGTGCCAGCAACTCACGCGGCTACGAGCAGTACGTC. Translated, it gives CASNSRGYEQYV.

The CDR3 reads CASSIRSYGYTF. CDR3 in DNA: TGTGCCAGTAGTATAAGAAGCTATGGCTACACCTTC. V gene TRBV19 combines with J gene TRBJ1-2; no clear D. This CDR3 spans 12 amino acids. The V gene's germline CDR1 is LNHDA and CDR2 SQIVND (reference sequence). With 2 bases removed from V and 4 bases from J, the gap between germline ends came to 5 bases.

V is TRBV27 and J is TRBJ2-3; no firm D call. This CDR3 has 14 amino acids. Germline CDR1 and CDR2: MNHEY and SMNVEV (reference sequence). The germline V and J ends were trimmed by 1 base and 2 bases, with 7 bases remaining between them. The DNA for the CDR3 is TGTGCCAGCAGTTTATTGGGCTACACAGATACGCAGTATTTT. Its translation: CASSLLGYTDTQYF.

This chain joins TRBV5-1 and TRBJ2-3; weak D call: TRBD1 (5 bases). Germline-derived CDR1 and CDR2 are SGHRS and YFSETQ. The CDR3 has 14 amino acids. Trimming removed 5 bases at V and 2 bases at J, with 12 bases between. CDR3 sequence (DNA): TGCGCCAGCAGGACTCAGGGCTTCACAGATACGCAGTATTTT. Amino acids: CASRTQGFTDTQYF. Supplemented by reference TRBV5-1 and TRBJ2-3, the full variable domain reads KAGVTQTPRYLIKTRGQQVTLSCSPISGHRSVSWYQQTPGQGLQFLFEYFSETQRNKGNFPGRFSGRQFSNSRSEMNVSTLELGDSALYLCASRTQGFTDTQYFGPGTRLTVL.

This clonotype turned up a few times. V is TRBV19 and J is TRBJ1-6; D gene ambiguous. The CDR3 totals 13 residues. Germline V CDR1 and CDR2: LNHDA, SQIVND (reference sequence). V was clipped by 7 bases and J by 7 bases, with 11 bases between them. This CDR3 reads CASNEQRNSPLHF. CDR3 coding DNA: TGTGCCAGTAACGAGCAGCGAAATTCACCCCTCCACTTT.

The chain links TRBV6-1 to TRBJ1-2; D is possibly TRBD1 (5 bases). Germline values: CDR1 MNHNS, CDR2 SASEGT. Trimming removed 5 bases at V and 5 bases at J, with 18 bases between. CDR3 size: 15 residues. The CDR3 DNA sequence: TGTGCCAGCAGTCAACGGGACGGTCGCGTGTATGGCTACACCTTC. Translating it yields CASSQRDGRVYGYTF.

This clonotype was observed a handful of times. The V gene is TRBV6-5, the J gene TRBJ2-3; 8 bases align to TRBD2. Germline trimming cut 0 bases from V and 1 base from J; bases unmatched to any gene: 12. Per the germline V gene, CDR1 is MNHEY and CDR2 is SVGAGI. The length of the CDR3 is 19 residues. DNA of the CDR3: TGTGCCAGCAGTTACTCTCGGCCGGGGGGGGCGCATGGCACAGATACGCAGTATTTT. Its protein is CASSYSRPGGAHGTDTQYF.

In nucleotides, the CDR3 is TGTGCCAGCACCCTTTACGGGGCCTATGGCTACACCTTC. Translating gives CASTLYGAYGYTF. The genes are TRBV11-2 and TRBJ1-2; possibly TRBD1 for D (5 bases). The CDR3 consists of 13 residues. The germline V and J ends were trimmed by 7 bases and 4 bases, with 13 bases remaining between them. Germline values: CDR1 SGHAT, CDR2 FQNNGV.

This clonotype appeared a few times. The V call is TRBV29-1, the J call TRBJ1-6; TRBD1 matches at 10 bases. The V segment lost 6 bases and the J segment 7 bases; nucleotides outside the gene matches: 6. The CDR3 covers 14 residues. Germline V gives CDR1 SQVTM, CDR2 ANQGSEA. CDR3 bases: TGCAGCGTCCGACAGGGGGCGCGAAATTCACCCCTCCACTTT. Protein: CSVRQGARNSPLHF.

CDR3 bases: TGCGCCAGCAGCTTGCTTTCAAAGGCCACTGAAGCTTTCTTT. Encoded protein: CASSLLSKATEAFF. The chain couples TRBV5-1 to TRBJ1-1; D gene ambiguous. Germline lookup yields CDR1 SGHRS and CDR2 YFSETQ. V lost 1 base to trimming and J lost 4 bases, with 11 bases between them. The CDR3 is made up of 14 amino acids. Full variable domain (remainder filled in from reference TRBV5-1 and TRBJ1-1): KAGVTQTPRYLIKTRGQQVTLSCSPISGHRSVSWYQQTPGQGLQFLFEYFSETQRNKGNFPGRFSGRQFSNSRSEMNVSTLELGDSALYLCASSLLSKATEAFFGQGTRLTVV.

This chain connects TRBV12-3 or TRBV12-4 to TRBJ2-7, with a weak D call TRBD2 (6 bases). The CDR3 sequence is 15 residues long. V gave up 6 bases and J gave up 0 bases, with 15 bases separating them. The CDR3 nucleotides read TGTGCCAGCAGCGGAGGGGCGGCTAGCTCCTACGAGCAGTACTTC. Translated: CASSGGAASSYEQYF.

This clonotype came up many times. V usage is TRBV5-5 and J usage is TRBJ1-6; D remains ambiguous. This CDR3 has 12 amino acids. CDR1 is SGHKS, CDR2 YYEKEE, per germline (reference sequence). V lost 3 bases and J 9 bases, leaving 7 bases between the germline ends. The CDR3 sequence: CASSSTTSPLHF. The CDR3 DNA reads as TGTGCCAGCAGCTCTACTACTTCACCCCTCCACTTT. Drawing the rest from reference TRBV5-5 and TRBJ1-6, the complete variable domain is DAGVTQSPTHLIKTRGQQVTLRCSPISGHKSVSWYQQVLGQGPQFIFQYYEKEERGRGNFPDRFSARQFPNYSSELNVNALLLGDSALYLCASSSTTSPLHFGNGTRLTVT.

This clonotype was observed a few times. The J gene is TRBJ2-7, the V gene TRBV24-1; D is perhaps TRBD1 or TRBD2 (5 bases each). This CDR3 has 17 amino acids. V was cut by 4 bases and J by 3 bases, with 21 bases left in between. In germline, CDR1 is KGHDR, CDR2 SFDVKD. CDR3 sequence reads: CATSDLARDRIFYEQYV. The CDR3 nucleotides read TGTGCCACCAGTGACTTGGCCCGGGACCGAATTTTCTACGAGCAGTACGTC.

This clonotype came up many times. The chain uses TRBV13 and TRBJ2-1, with 9 bases matching TRBD2. V dropped 4 bases and J dropped 7; count of bases not matched to a gene: 11. The CDR3 runs to 16 residues. Germline V gene lookup returns CDR1 PRHDT and CDR2 FYEKMQ (reference sequence). The CDR3 nucleotides are TGTGCCAGCAGCTCTACCGGGGTAGCGGGGGAAAATGAGCAGTTCTTC. Protein: CASSSTGVAGENEQFF.